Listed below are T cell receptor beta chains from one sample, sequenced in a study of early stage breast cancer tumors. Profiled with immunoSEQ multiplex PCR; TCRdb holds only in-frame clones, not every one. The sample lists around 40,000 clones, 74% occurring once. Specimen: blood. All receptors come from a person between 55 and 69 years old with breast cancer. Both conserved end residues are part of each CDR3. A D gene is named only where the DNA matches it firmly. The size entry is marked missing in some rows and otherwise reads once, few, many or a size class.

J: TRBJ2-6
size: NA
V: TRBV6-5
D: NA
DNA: TGTGCCAGCAGTTACCAACGCGGGGCCAACGTCCTGACTTTC
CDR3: CASSYQRGANVLTF

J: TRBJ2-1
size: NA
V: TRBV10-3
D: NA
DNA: TGTGCCATCAGTGGGAGGATGCCCCAATCCCATGAGCAGTTCTTC
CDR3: CAISGRMPQSHEQFF

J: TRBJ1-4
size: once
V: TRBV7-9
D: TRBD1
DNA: TGTGCCAGCAGCTTAGGACAGGGCAGAACTAATGAAAAACTGTTTTTT
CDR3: CASSLGQGRTNEKLFF

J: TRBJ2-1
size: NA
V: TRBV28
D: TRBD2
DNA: TGTGCCAGCAGGAGACTAGCGGGAGCCTACAATGAGCAGTTCTTC
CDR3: CASRRLAGAYNEQFF

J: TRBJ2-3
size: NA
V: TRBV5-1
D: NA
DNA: TGCGCCAGCAGCTTGAGGGAGGGGGGTCCCACAGATACGCAGTATTTT
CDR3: CASSLREGGPTDTQYF

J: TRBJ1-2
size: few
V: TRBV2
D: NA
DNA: TGTGCCAGCAGTGAATTGGGTTCAGGGAGCTACACCTTC
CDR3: CASSELGSGSYTF

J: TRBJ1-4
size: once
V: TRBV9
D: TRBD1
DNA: TGTGCCAGCAGCAGAGCCGGACAGGGTGTCGAAAAACTGTTTTTT
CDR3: CASSRAGQGVEKLFF

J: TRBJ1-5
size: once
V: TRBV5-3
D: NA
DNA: TGTGCCAGAAGCTTGGGGACAATATATCAGCCCCAGCATTTT
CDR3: CARSLGTIYQPQHF

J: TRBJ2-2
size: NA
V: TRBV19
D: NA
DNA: TGTGCCAGTAGCCAGGACTACTTCACCGGGGAGCTGTTTTTT
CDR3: CASSQDYFTGELFF

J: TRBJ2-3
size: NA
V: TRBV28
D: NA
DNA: TGTGCCAGCACCATCGTCGGTCATCCCGGGACAAAAACAGATACGCAGTATTTT
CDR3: CASTIVGHPGTKTDTQYF